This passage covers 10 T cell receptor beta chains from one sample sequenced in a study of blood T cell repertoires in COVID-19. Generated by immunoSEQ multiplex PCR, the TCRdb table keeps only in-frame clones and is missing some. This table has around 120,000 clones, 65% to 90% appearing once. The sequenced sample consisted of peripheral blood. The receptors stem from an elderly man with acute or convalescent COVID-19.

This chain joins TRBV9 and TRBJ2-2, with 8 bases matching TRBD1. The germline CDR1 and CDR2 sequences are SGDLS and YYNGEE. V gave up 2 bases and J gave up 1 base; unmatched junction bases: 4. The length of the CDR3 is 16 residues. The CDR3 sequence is CASSVPRGRNTGELFF. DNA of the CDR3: TGTGCCAGCAGCGTCCCCAGGGGGCGGAACACCGGGGAGCTGTTTTTT. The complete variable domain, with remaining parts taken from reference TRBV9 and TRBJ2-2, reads DSGVTQTPKHLITATGQRVTLRCSPRSGDLSVYWYQQSLDQGLQFLIQYYNGEERAKGNILERFSAQQFPDLHSELNLSSLELGDSALYFCASSVPRGRNTGELFFGEGSRLTVL.

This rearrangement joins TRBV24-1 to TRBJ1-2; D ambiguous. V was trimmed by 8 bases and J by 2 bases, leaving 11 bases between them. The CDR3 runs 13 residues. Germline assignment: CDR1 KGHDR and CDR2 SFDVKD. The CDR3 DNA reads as TGTGCCACCACTGAGGGAGGCAACTATGGCTACACCTTC. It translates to CATTEGGNYGYTF.

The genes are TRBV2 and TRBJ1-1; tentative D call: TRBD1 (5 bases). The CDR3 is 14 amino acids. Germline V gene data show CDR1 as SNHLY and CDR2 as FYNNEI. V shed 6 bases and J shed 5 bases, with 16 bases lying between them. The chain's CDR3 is CASRADGGWTEAFF. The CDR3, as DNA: TGTGCCAGCAGGGCCGACGGGGGATGGACTGAAGCTTTCTTT.

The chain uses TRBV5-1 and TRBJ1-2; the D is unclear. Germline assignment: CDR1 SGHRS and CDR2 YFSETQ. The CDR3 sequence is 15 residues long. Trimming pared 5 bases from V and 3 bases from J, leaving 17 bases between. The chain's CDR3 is CASSSFGGSDYGYTF. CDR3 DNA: TGCGCCAGCAGTTCTTTCGGCGGTTCGGACTATGGCTACACCTTC.

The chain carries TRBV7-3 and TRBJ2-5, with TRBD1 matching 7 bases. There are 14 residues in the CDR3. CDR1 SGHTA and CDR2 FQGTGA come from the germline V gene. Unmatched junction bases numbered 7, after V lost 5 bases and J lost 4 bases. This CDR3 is CASSETGWGETQYF. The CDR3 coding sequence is TGTGCCAGCAGCGAGACAGGGTGGGGAGAGACCCAGTACTTC.

Written as DNA, the CDR3 is TGTGCCAGCAGCATCCACTATCAGACAGGGATGGGAGAGACCCAGTACTTC. Translation: CASSIHYQTGMGETQYF. The rearrangement uses TRBV7-9 and TRBJ2-5; 7 bases fit TRBD1. The CDR3 length is 17 residues. The V gene end was trimmed by 5 bases and the J gene end by 4 bases; junction bases not matched to a gene: 16. The germline V gene encodes CDR1 SEHNR and CDR2 FQNEAQ (reference sequence).

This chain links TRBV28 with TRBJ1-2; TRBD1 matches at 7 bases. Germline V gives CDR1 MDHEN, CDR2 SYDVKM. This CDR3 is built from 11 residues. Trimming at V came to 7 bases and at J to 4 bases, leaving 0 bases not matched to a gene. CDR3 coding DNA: TGTGCCAGCACAGGGGGCTATGGCTACACCTTC. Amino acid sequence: CASTGGYGYTF.

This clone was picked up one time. Here the CDR3 reads CASSLASDYGYTF. The CDR3 DNA follows: TGTGCCAGCAGCTTAGCCAGTGATTATGGCTACACCTTC. J is TRBJ1-2 and V is TRBV7-9; no firm D call. V lost 0 bases to trimming and J lost 5 bases, with 7 bases between them. CDR3 length: 13 residues. Per germline, CDR1 SEHNR and CDR2 FQNEAQ (reference sequence).

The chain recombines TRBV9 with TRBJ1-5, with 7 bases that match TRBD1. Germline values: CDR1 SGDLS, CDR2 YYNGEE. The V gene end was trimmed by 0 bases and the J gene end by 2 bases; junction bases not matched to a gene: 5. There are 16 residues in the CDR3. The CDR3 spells CASSVDSGGRNQPQHF. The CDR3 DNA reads TGTGCCAGCAGCGTAGACTCAGGGGGGCGCAATCAGCCCCAGCATTTT.

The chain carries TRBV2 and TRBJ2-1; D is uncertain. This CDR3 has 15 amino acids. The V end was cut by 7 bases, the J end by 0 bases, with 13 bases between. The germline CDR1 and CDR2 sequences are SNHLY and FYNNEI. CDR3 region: CASIETPSSYNEQFF. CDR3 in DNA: TGTGCCAGCATCGAGACTCCCAGCTCCTACAATGAGCAGTTCTTC.